Below, 2 T cell receptor beta chains from the same sample are listed, as sequenced in a study of cytomegalovirus exposure and HLA in healthy donors. Primers included in the PCR were 60 Vbeta and 13 Jbeta primers. Clones were sequenced by immunoSEQ multiplex PCR, and TCRdb holds only the in-frame ones, with some missing. The table lists about 140,000 clones, around 79% of them singletons. Material: PBMCs. The receptors come from a female donor in good health and CMV-seronegative.

The genes are TRBV7-8 and TRBJ2-5; TRBD2 matches 14 bases. The CDR3 is 18 residues long. Trimming at V came to 5 bases and at J to 4 bases, leaving 12 bases not matched to a gene. The germline V gene encodes CDR1 SGHVS and CDR2 FQNEAQ. This chain's CDR3 is CASSQSTSGGAHRETQYF. The CDR3 nucleotides are TGTGCCAGCAGCCAGTCGACTAGCGGGGGGGCCCATCGAGAGACCCAGTACTTC.

The V gene is TRBV27, the J gene TRBJ1-6, with a possible D match to TRBD1 (5 bases). Germline V gene sequence: CDR1 MNHEY, CDR2 SMNVEV (reference sequence). This CDR3 has 17 amino acids. V lost 8 bases to trimming and J lost 7 bases, with 24 bases between them. The CDR3 DNA is TGTGCCAGCTCCTGGGGGGTGTCCAACCTGGTGAATTCACCCCTCCACTTT. It codes for CASSWGVSNLVNSPLHF.